This is a list of T cell receptor beta chains from one sample in a study of blood T cell repertoires in COVID-19. Clones were sequenced by immunoSEQ multiplex PCR, and TCRdb holds only the in-frame ones, with some missing. Among 120,000 or so clones, approximately 85% were seen once, and the ten largest hold roughly 30%. Sequencing was done on a sample of peripheral blood. These receptors were collected from a woman of 80 years or more with acute or convalescent COVID-19. Each CDR3 is given with its conserved first and last residue. The D gene is left open where the match is weak. Clone size appears in some rows only: once, few, many, or a class for an expanded clone.

clone_size j_call v_call d_call cdr3_nt cdr3_aa
NA TRBJ1-6 TRBV3-1/TRBV3-2 NA TGTGCCAGCAGCACCCGAGGGAGTTCGTCACCCCTCCACTTT CASSTRGSSSPLHF
NA TRBJ1-5 TRBV4-1 NA TGCGCCAGCAGCCAAGGGCAGGTTAGCAATCAGCCCCAGCATTTT CASSQGQVSNQPQHF
NA TRBJ2-1 TRBV7-2 NA TGTGCCAGCAGCTTAGCGGGAGGGGGCTCCTACAATGAGCAGTTCTTC CASSLAGGGSYNEQFF
NA TRBJ2-3 TRBV5-1 TRBD1 TGCGCCAGCAGCCCGGGACAGGCGGGCACAGATACGCAGTATTTT CASSPGQAGTDTQYF
NA TRBJ2-3 TRBV5-1 NA TGCGCCAGCAGCTTGGGGACTTTAACTAGCACAGATACGCAGTATTTT CASSLGTLTSTDTQYF
NA TRBJ1-3 TRBV7-3 NA TGTGCCAGCAGCCCTGAGGGAAACGGAAACACCATATATTTT CASSPEGNGNTIYF
NA TRBJ2-1 TRBV5-8 NA TGTGCCAGCAGCTCCGGACAGAGAACTTACAATGAGCAGTTCTTC CASSSGQRTYNEQFF
NA TRBJ2-7 TRBV6-2/TRBV6-3 NA TGTGCCAGCAGTTCCACGAGAGTCTTGTCCTCCTACGAGCAGTACTTC CASSSTRVLSSYEQYF
NA TRBJ1-1 TRBV6-5 TRBD1 TGTGCCAGCGGGACAAGGGGGCATTCGAACACTGAAGCTTTCTTT CASGTRGHSNTEAFF
NA TRBJ1-2 TRBV5-1 TRBD1 TGCGCCAGCAGCCCAGGGGGGTCAGGCTATGGCTACACCTTC CASSPGGSGYGYTF
NA TRBJ1-2 TRBV9 TRBD1 TGTGCCAGCAGCGTAGACCCCGGGACAGGGGGATACGGCTACACCTTC CASSVDPGTGGYGYTF
NA TRBJ2-6 TRBV27 NA TGTGCCAGCAGTCCTCGTCTCTCTGGGGCCAACGTCCTGACTTTC CASSPRLSGANVLTF
NA TRBJ1-1 TRBV15 NA TGTGCCACCAGCAGAGATCAGACAGGATACACTGAAGCTTTCTTT CATSRDQTGYTEAFF
NA TRBJ1-5 TRBV5-5 NA TGTGCCAGCAGCTTGGAACCGGGTCTCCGTCAGCCCCAGCATTTT CASSLEPGLRQPQHF
few TRBJ1-1 TRBV19 NA TGTGCCAGCCTGCGGTGGACTGAAGCTTTCTTT CASLRWTEAFF
NA TRBJ1-1 TRBV7-9 NA TGTGCCAGCAGCCCCCGTTGGGGGGGGACTGAAGCTTTCTTT CASSPRWGGTEAFF
NA TRBJ1-1 TRBV7-9 NA TGTGCCAGCGTGGGGGGGGTCACTGAAGCTTTCTTT CASVGGVTEAFF
NA TRBJ2-5 TRBV25-1 TRBD2 TGTGCCGCCCAGCGGGGGGCGGAGGAGACCCAGTACTTC CAAQRGAEETQYF
NA TRBJ1-1 TRBV7-2 TRBD1 TGTGCCAGCAGCTCGGGACAGAGATTCATGAACACTGAAGCTTTCTTT CASSSGQRFMNTEAFF
NA TRBJ2-5 TRBV27 TRBD1 TGTGCCAGCAGTCCGTGGGACAGGGTAAAAGAGACCCAGTACTTC CASSPWDRVKETQYF
once TRBJ1-1 TRBV4-3 NA TGCGCCAGCAGCCAAGGACAGCTCTCAGGGACTGAAGCTTTCTTT CASSQGQLSGTEAFF
once TRBJ2-5 TRBV7-2 TRBD2 TGTGCCAGCAGCTTACCCCTAGCGGTAGGGGAGACCCAGTACTTC CASSLPLAVGETQYF
NA TRBJ1-1 TRBV19 NA TGTGCCAGTAGCCGCGGTCGGGGATGGAGCACTGAAGCTTTCTTT CASSRGRGWSTEAFF
NA TRBJ1-5 TRBV2 NA TGTGCCAGCACAGGACAGCGCAATCAGCCCCAGCATTTT CASTGQRNQPQHF
NA TRBJ2-7 TRBV7-9 NA TGTGCCAGCAGCTTACCGGGACAAAGATACGAGCAGTACTTC CASSLPGQRYEQYF
NA TRBJ1-1 TRBV6-6 NA TGTGCCAGCAGTTACGAGGCATTGAACACTGAAGCTTTCTTT CASSYEALNTEAFF
NA TRBJ2-3 TRBV5-6 NA TGTGCCAGCAGCCCCCAGGGGGGTAGCACAGATACGCAGTATTTT CASSPQGGSTDTQYF
NA TRBJ2-5 TRBV20-1 TRBD2 TGCAGTGCTAGTCCGTTAGCGGGGGAGCAAGAGACCCAGTACTTC CSASPLAGEQETQYF
NA TRBJ2-3 TRBV2 NA TGTGCCAGCAGTGTTCTGAGCACAGATACGCAGTATTTT CASSVLSTDTQYF
once TRBJ1-1 TRBV4-3 NA TGCGCCAGCAGCCTCATGACAGACAACACTGAAGCTTTCTTT CASSLMTDNTEAFF
NA TRBJ1-1 TRBV18 NA TGTGCCAGCTCACCTGTGACGGGGTTTAACACTGAAGCTTTCTTT CASSPVTGFNTEAFF
NA TRBJ1-2 TRBV4-1 TRBD1 TGCGCCAGCAGCCAGGGCGGGACAGCTAACTATGGCTACACCTTC CASSQGGTANYGYTF
NA TRBJ2-5 TRBV14 TRBD2 TGTGCCAGCAGCTACAAAACTAGCGGGGCCGGGCAGACCCAGTACTTC CASSYKTSGAGQTQYF
NA TRBJ1-4 TRBV15 TRBD1 TGTGCCACCAGCAGGAGGACAGGACAGGGTAGAGAAAAACTGTTTTTT CATSRRTGQGREKLFF
NA TRBJ1-2 TRBV10-3 NA TGTGCCATCAGTGAAAACAGCTATGGCTACACCTTC CAISENSYGYTF
NA TRBJ1-1 TRBV5-8 NA TGTGCCAGCAGCATCGGACAGCCCCCAGCTTTCTTT CASSIGQPPAFF
NA TRBJ1-6 TRBV19 NA TGTGCCAGTAGTATGTGGGGGACATACCTCCACTTT CASSMWGTYLHF
NA TRBJ2-7 TRBV10-3 TRBD1 TGTGCCATCAGCCTCGGACAGGGTCTAACCGAGCAGTACTTC CAISLGQGLTEQYF
NA TRBJ1-5 TRBV6-6 TRBD1 TGTGCCAGCAGTCCAATCACAGGGGGGTATAGCAATCAGCCCCAGCATTTT CASSPITGGYSNQPQHF
NA TRBJ2-6 TRBV18 TRBD1 TGTGCCAGCTCCCGCGACCCTACAGGGGTGCAGGCCAACGTCCTGACTTTC CASSRDPTGVQANVLTF
NA TRBJ1-2 TRBV29-1 NA TGCAGCGTTCGTCCCGGGGATAACTATGGCTACACCTTC CSVRPGDNYGYTF
NA TRBJ2-3 TRBV5-5 TRBD2 TGTGCCAGCAGCTCTTTAACTAGCGGGGGGGCAAGGGATACGCAGTATTTT CASSSLTSGGARDTQYF
once TRBJ2-1 TRBV5-6 NA TGTGCCAGCAGCTTGCGAGGGAACAATGAGCAGTTCTTC CASSLRGNNEQFF
NA TRBJ1-2 TRBV12-3/TRBV12-4 TRBD1 TGTGCCAGCAGTTCCGGACAGGGGAGTTACACCTTC CASSSGQGSYTF